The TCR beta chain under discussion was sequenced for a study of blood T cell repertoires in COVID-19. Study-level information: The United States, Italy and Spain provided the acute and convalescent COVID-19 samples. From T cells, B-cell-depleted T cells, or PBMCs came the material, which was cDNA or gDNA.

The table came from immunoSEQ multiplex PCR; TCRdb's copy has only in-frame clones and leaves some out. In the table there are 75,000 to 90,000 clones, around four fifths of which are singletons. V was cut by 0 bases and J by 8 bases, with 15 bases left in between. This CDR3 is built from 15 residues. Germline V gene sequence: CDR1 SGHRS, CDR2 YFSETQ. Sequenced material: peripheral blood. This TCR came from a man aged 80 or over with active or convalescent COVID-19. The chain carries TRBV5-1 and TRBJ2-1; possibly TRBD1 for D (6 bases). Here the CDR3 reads CASSLDRATIDEQFF. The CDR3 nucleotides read TGCGCCAGCAGCTTGGACAGGGCGACTATCGATGAGCAGTTCTTC. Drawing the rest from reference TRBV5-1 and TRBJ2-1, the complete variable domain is KAGVTQTPRYLIKTRGQQVTLSCSPISGHRSVSWYQQTPGQGLQFLFEYFSETQRNKGNFPGRFSGRQFSNSRSEMNVSTLELGDSALYLCASSLDRATIDEQFFGPGTRLTVL.